These 22 T cell receptor beta chains came from one sample sequenced in a study of T cell repertoires in cytomegalovirus infection. No antigen has been identified for these receptors. MiXCR, applied by TCRdb to the reads, yields one record per CDR3 protein. The data contain 450,000 to 650,000 distinct CDR3 sequences, about 40% of them singletons. This specimen consisted of cultured PBMCs, obtained from culture after CMV antigen stimulation. The receptors derive from a human donor in good health (CMV status not recorded). Some clones in this sample may be carry-over from other donors' samples.

The gene calls are TRBV6-5 and TRBJ1-1; D is unresolved. Germline CDR1 MNHEY, CDR2 SVGAGI. The CDR3 runs 14 residues. With 0 bases removed from V and 2 bases from J, the gap between germline ends came to 7 bases. CDR3: CASSYSRANTEAFF. The CDR3, as DNA: TGTGCCAGCAGTTACTCGAGGGCTAACACTGAAGCTTTCTTT.

This clonotype was counted a few times. The chain links TRBV11-2 to TRBJ2-1; D is unresolved. This CDR3 is 19 amino acids long. V lost 2 bases and J lost 0, with 20 bases in between. From germline, CDR1 is SGHAT and CDR2 FQNNGV. The CDR3 nucleotides are TGTGCCAGCAGCTTACGCCCAAGCCGTGGCGGTGACTCCTACAATGAGCAGTTCTTC. This encodes CASSLRPSRGGDSYNEQFF.

The V and J genes are TRBV14 and TRBJ2-7; D gene unclear. This CDR3 is 13 amino acids long. V lost 2 bases and J lost 4, with 9 bases in between. Germline-derived CDR1 and CDR2 are SGHDN and FVKESK. In DNA form, the CDR3 reads TGTGCCAGCAGCCAAAAAGGACGGTACGAGCAGTACTTC. Protein: CASSQKGRYEQYF.

The chain carries TRBV18 and TRBJ2-1; D is undetermined. V was shortened by 3 bases and J by 8 bases, with 11 bases between the two germline ends. The V gene's germline CDR1 is KGHSH and CDR2 LQKENI. The CDR3 is made up of 13 amino acids. The CDR3: CASSPGSWDEQFF. In DNA form, the CDR3 reads TGTGCCAGCTCACCGGGCAGTTGGGATGAGCAGTTCTTC.

V and J are TRBV10-3 and TRBJ2-6; D might be TRBD2 (7 bases). Germline V gene sequence: CDR1 ENHRY, CDR2 SYGVKD. V was cut by 6 bases and J by 1 base, with 13 bases left in between. This CDR3 spans 16 amino acids. CDR3: CAIRGGGASGANVLTF. The CDR3 bases are TGTGCCATCAGGGGGGGGGGGGCGTCTGGGGCCAACGTCCTGACTTTC.

The chain is built from TRBV7-2 and TRBJ2-2; maybe TRBD2 (5 bases). The CDR3 loop spans 13 amino acids. Trimming took 5 bases from V and 7 from J, leaving 11 bases between them. Germline assignment: CDR1 SGHTA and CDR2 FQGNSA. The CDR3 DNA follows: TGTGCCAGCAGCCGGCACGGGGACGGGGAGCTGTTTTTT. Translated: CASSRHGDGELFF.

The rearrangement uses TRBV7-8 and TRBJ1-6; D not resolved. The CDR3 is 14 amino acids. The V end was cut by 6 bases, the J end by 8 bases, with 14 bases between. Germline CDR1 SGHVS, CDR2 FQNEAQ. The CDR3 region is CASSVRQPDSPLHF. CDR3 sequence (DNA): TGTGCCAGCAGTGTGAGGCAGCCAGATTCACCCCTCCACTTT.

The chain links TRBV7-2 to TRBJ2-3; 7 nucleotides match TRBD2. The CDR3 runs 14 residues. CDR1 and CDR2 from the germline V gene are SGHTA and FQGNSA. V was pared by 4 bases and J by 4 bases, with 5 bases of the junction left unmatched. The CDR3 DNA sequence: TGTGCCAGCAGCTCCGAGGGAGGGGCAGATACGCAGTATTTT. Amino acid sequence: CASSSEGGADTQYF.

This clonotype has a single count. The genes are TRBV6-1 and TRBJ1-1; possible D gene TRBD1, 6 bases. CDR3 length: 14 residues. Germline V CDR1 and CDR2: MNHNS, SASEGT. The ends were cut back, 6 bases at V and 1 base at J, with 12 bases in the middle. The CDR3, as DNA: TGTGCCAGCAGGAACCTAGGGGGGAACACTGAAGCTTTCTTT. Translating gives CASRNLGGNTEAFF.

The CDR3 protein is CASSGLQIRAADTQYF. The CDR3 nucleotides read TGTGCCAGCAGCGGTCTTCAAATTCGGGCCGCAGATACGCAGTATTTT. This chain joins TRBV7-2 and TRBJ2-3, with no clear D. The CDR3 loop spans 16 amino acids. CDR1 SGHTA and CDR2 FQGNSA come from the germline V gene. V lost 5 bases and J 4 bases, leaving 19 bases between the germline ends.

This chain uses TRBV19 with TRBJ1-3; no reliable D call. The germline CDR1 and CDR2 sequences are LNHDA and SQIVND (reference sequence). The length of the CDR3 is 14 residues. The germline V and J ends were trimmed by 5 bases and 0 bases, with 8 bases remaining between them. The CDR3 DNA follows: TGTGCCAGTAGTCGACTGAACTCTGGAAACACCATATATTTT. This translates into CASSRLNSGNTIYF.

There are a few counts of this clonotype. V is TRBV7-2 and J is TRBJ1-3; D gene unclear. Between the trimmed V and J ends, which lost 5 bases and 4 bases, there was a span of 9 bases. CDR1 is SGHTA and CDR2 is FQGNSA in the germline V gene. The CDR3 is 13 amino acids. CDR3 nucleotide sequence: TGTGCCAGCAGCATCTCCTGGGGAAACACCATATATTTT. Translated: CASSISWGNTIYF.

V usage is TRBV12-3 or TRBV12-4 and J usage is TRBJ2-5; maybe TRBD2 (5 bases). The CDR3 length is 14 residues. V lost 3 bases, J lost 1 base, and 9 bases lay in between. The CDR3 protein is CASSLTTLQETQYF. CDR3 nucleotide sequence: TGTGCCAGCAGTTTGACTACCCTCCAAGAGACCCAGTACTTC.

The chain combines TRBV20-1 with TRBJ2-5; 8 bases line up with TRBD2. Germline V lookup: CDR1 DFQATT, CDR2 SNEGSKA (reference sequence). CDR3 size: 13 residues. The ends lost 5 bases at V and 4 bases at J; junction bases unmatched: 6. This CDR3 reads CSALTSGPETQYF. CDR3 coding DNA: TGCAGTGCTCTAACTAGCGGACCAGAGACCCAGTACTTC.

The rearrangement links TRBV11-2 to TRBJ1-2; 8 bases match TRBD1. Germline loops: CDR1 SGHAT, CDR2 FQNNGV. V shed 2 bases and J 4 bases; nucleotides not matched to a gene: 12. This CDR3 region has 17 residues. CDR3 protein: CASSLPSQGARVYGYTF. As DNA, the CDR3 is TGTGCCAGCAGCTTACCTTCCCAGGGGGCGCGGGTCTATGGCTACACCTTC.

The chain employs TRBV29-1 and TRBJ1-2; D might be TRBD1 (5 bases). V was cut by 0 bases and J by 7 bases, with 21 bases left in between. Per the germline V gene, CDR1 is SQVTM and CDR2 is ANQGSEA. This CDR3 contains 16 residues. CDR3 nucleotides: TGCAGCGTTGAAGATTTGACAGCATACGAGCGTGGTGGCTACACCTTC. This codes for CSVEDLTAYERGGYTF.

The chain has TRBV20-1 and TRBJ2-1; D gene unclear. There are 13 residues in the CDR3. Germline CDR1 and CDR2: DFQATT and SNEGSKA (reference sequence). V lost 2 bases and J lost 5, with 10 bases in between. The CDR3 protein is CSARPVNNNEQFF. The CDR3 bases are TGCAGTGCTAGACCGGTAAACAACAATGAGCAGTTCTTC.

In this sample, this clonotype turned up many times. DNA for the CDR3: TGTGCCAGCAGCTTATGGGGTCAGCCCCAGCATTTT. Protein: CASSLWGQPQHF. The chain joins TRBV7-2 to TRBJ1-5; D is unclear. The CDR3 is made up of 12 amino acids. Per germline, CDR1 SGHTA and CDR2 FQGNSA. With 2 bases removed from V and 6 bases from J, the gap between germline ends came to 5 bases.

The chain combines TRBV7-2 with TRBJ2-7, with 9 bases lining up with TRBD2. The germline CDR1 and CDR2 sequences are SGHTA and FQGNSA. This CDR3 region has 15 residues. Trimming took 5 bases from V and 3 from J; bases not matched to a gene: 8. CDR3 amino acids: CASSPVAGGLYEQYF. As DNA, the CDR3 is TGTGCCAGCAGCCCAGTGGCGGGGGGGCTCTACGAGCAGTACTTC.

The chain carries TRBV3-1 and TRBJ1-1; possible D gene TRBD1, 5 bases. Trimming shortened V by 1 base and J by 6 bases, and 12 bases separated the two germline ends. The length of the CDR3 is 14 residues. Germline CDR1 reads LGHDT; CDR2 reads YNNKEL (reference sequence). The CDR3 is CASSQVRGSAEAFF. The CDR3, as DNA: TGTGCCAGCAGCCAAGTACGGGGGTCCGCTGAAGCTTTCTTT.

This clonotype was detected many times. This rearrangement joins TRBV7-2 to TRBJ1-2, with TRBD1 matching 8 bases. The CDR3 runs to 15 residues. Germline CDR1 is SGHTA and CDR2 is FQGNSA. V shed 5 bases, J shed 4 bases, and the junction held 9 bases outside the gene matches. The CDR3 sequence is CASSTGQGPGYGYTF. The CDR3 DNA reads as TGTGCCAGCAGCACTGGACAGGGTCCGGGCTATGGCTACACCTTC.

This clonotype was found a few times. The chain couples TRBV7-2 to TRBJ2-3; 7 nucleotides align to TRBD2. This CDR3 contains 17 residues. With V trimmed by 7 bases and J by 0 bases, 13 bases remained unmatched. The germline V gene encodes CDR1 SGHTA and CDR2 FQGNSA. CDR3 in DNA: TGTGCCAGCACCAAGCGGGGCCCACCGCCCAGCACAGATACGCAGTATTTT. Its protein product is CASTKRGPPPSTDTQYF.